Shown below are 30 T cell receptor beta chains from a single sample sequenced in a study of shared clonotypes between healthy human individuals (TCRdb year 2020). CD8 naive samples were obtained by positive selection for CCR7 among CD45RO-negative cells, yielding a CD45RA+CCR7+ population from which TemRA cells were excluded. To prepare the library, the immunoSEQ multiplex PCR assay was applied. Entries here come from immuneACCESS through TCRdb and include only in-frame sequences with V and J called. Some clones fail to appear in such tables; in the studies checked, an unresolved V gene covers under half of the shortfall, and the cause of the remainder is unknown. Within this sample are some 740,000 clones, with about 92% of them counted one time only. The top ten hold nearly 25% of the sample. The sample was naive CD8+ T cells sorted from blood. The sample's cell subset or site label, in plain terms: CD45RA+CCR7+. All receptors derive from a man under 40 in good health.

To note about this clone: The same CDR3 arises from other DNA sequences in this sample as well. The chain carries TRBV11-2 and TRBJ2-1; possible D gene TRBD1, 6 bases. With 3 bases removed from V and 5 bases from J, the gap between germline ends came to 11 bases. The CDR3 loop spans 14 amino acids. CDR1 SGHAT and CDR2 FQNNGV come from the germline V gene. CDR3 sequence: CASSFPDRDNEQFF. CDR3 nucleotide sequence: TGTGCCAGCAGCTTCCCGGACAGAGACAATGAGCAGTTCTTC.

This chain connects TRBV6-1 to TRBJ1-1, with 9 bases aligning to TRBD1. Germline trimming cut 7 bases from V and 6 bases from J; bases unmatched to any gene: 6. The CDR3 totals 13 residues. Germline V gives CDR1 MNHNS, CDR2 SASEGT. As DNA, the CDR3 is TGTGCCAGCACCGGACAGGGGAGGTCTGAAGCTTTCTTT. Protein: CASTGQGRSEAFF.

The chain links TRBV5-8 to TRBJ1-4; tentatively, D is TRBD1 (6 bases). The CDR3 spans 16 residues. Germline V gene lookup returns CDR1 SGHTS and CDR2 YDEGEE. With 2 bases removed from V and 0 bases from J, the gap between germline ends came to 11 bases. CDR3 region: CASSFGQLTTNEKLFF. The DNA of the CDR3 is TGTGCCAGCAGCTTTGGACAGCTTACAACTAATGAAAAACTGTTTTTT.

V is TRBV5-1 and J is TRBJ2-1, with a possible D match to TRBD1 (5 bases). Germline CDR1 is SGHRS and CDR2 is YFSETQ. The V gene lost 0 bases and the J gene lost 0 bases, with 10 bases spanning the gap. CDR3 length: 16 residues. The CDR3 here is CASSLDGHNSYNEQFF. Written as DNA, the CDR3 is TGCGCCAGCAGCTTGGATGGACATAACTCCTACAATGAGCAGTTCTTC.

J is TRBJ1-1 and V is TRBV18; the D is unclear. Trimming removed 6 bases from V and 0 bases from J, with 11 bases in between. CDR1 is KGHSH, CDR2 LQKENI, per germline. This CDR3 spans 14 amino acids. The CDR3: CASSNSAVNTEAFF. The CDR3 DNA is TGTGCCAGCTCCAACTCGGCAGTGAACACTGAAGCTTTCTTT.

The chain has TRBV6-6 and TRBJ2-1; tentatively, D is TRBD1 (6 bases). The CDR3 covers 15 residues. CDR1 is MNHNY, CDR2 SVGAGI, per germline (reference sequence). Trimming removed 5 bases at V and 10 bases at J, with 21 bases between. CDR3 nucleotides: TGTGCCAGCAGTCAAAACGTACAGGGCTTTGTCGAGCAGTTCTTC. Its translation is CASSQNVQGFVEQFF.

This clone was detected a few times. The rearrangement joins TRBV27 to TRBJ2-7, with 8 bases fitting TRBD2. The ends lost 5 bases at V and 0 bases at J; junction bases unmatched: 6. CDR3 size: 15 residues. Germline lookup yields CDR1 MNHEY and CDR2 SMNVEV (reference sequence). The CDR3: CASSATSASSYEQYF. The CDR3 DNA reads as TGTGCCAGCAGTGCGACTAGCGCCAGCTCCTACGAGCAGTACTTC.

The rearrangement links TRBV11-2 to TRBJ2-7, with 8 bases lining up with TRBD1. With 1 base clipped from V and 1 base from J, the junction kept 3 bases outside the gene matches. The CDR3 runs 15 residues. Germline V gene sequence: CDR1 SGHAT, CDR2 FQNNGV. The CDR3 sequence: CASSLGQGKSYEQYF. The CDR3 region has the DNA TGTGCCAGCAGCTTAGGACAGGGGAAGTCCTACGAGCAGTACTTC.

The V call is TRBV5-6, the J call TRBJ2-7; tentative D call: TRBD2 (5 bases). The CDR3 runs to 13 residues. Germline-derived CDR1 and CDR2 are SGHDT and YYEEEE. Trimming cost V 4 bases and J 1 base, with 9 bases left between them. The CDR3 here is CASSDGGSYEQYF. Written as DNA, the CDR3 is TGTGCCAGCAGCGACGGAGGTTCCTACGAGCAGTACTTC.

In its sample, this clone was seen once. The genes are TRBV28 and TRBJ2-7, with D uncertain. This CDR3 has 12 residues. CDR1 is MDHEN and CDR2 is SYDVKM in the germline V gene. Deletions cut 7 bases from V and 1 base from J, with 8 bases between. In nucleotides, the CDR3 is TGTGCCAGCACCATATATTCCTACGAGCAGTACTTC. This translates into CASTIYSYEQYF.

This sequence joins TRBV9 and TRBJ2-7, with 7 bases aligning to TRBD2. The CDR3 has 14 amino acids. The trim removed 0 bases at V and 2 bases at J, leaving 2 bases unmatched. The V gene's germline CDR1 is SGDLS and CDR2 YYNGEE. CDR3 sequence reads: CASSVDGLAYEQYF. DNA of the CDR3: TGTGCCAGCAGCGTAGATGGACTAGCCTACGAGCAGTACTTC.

The rearrangement links TRBV10-3 to TRBJ2-1; 8 positions agree with TRBD2. The CDR3 loop spans 15 amino acids. V trimming: 3 bases; J trimming: 9 bases; junction bases outside the gene matches: 10. Germline lookup yields CDR1 ENHRY and CDR2 SYGVKD. The CDR3 bases are TGTGCCATCAGTGATTCAGCGGGAGAGGATGGTGAGCAGTTCTTC. Translating it yields CAISDSAGEDGEQFF.

As for this clone: Other DNA sequences within the sample encode an identical CDR3. The V and J genes are TRBV28 and TRBJ2-7; no clear D. The germline V and J ends were trimmed by 2 bases and 1 base, with 3 bases remaining between them. Per the germline V gene, CDR1 is MDHEN and CDR2 is SYDVKM. The CDR3 totals 12 residues. This chain's CDR3 is CASSLTSYEQYF. The CDR3 DNA sequence: TGTGCCAGCAGTTTAACTTCCTACGAGCAGTACTTC.

The chain has TRBV7-8 and TRBJ2-1; D may be TRBD1 or TRBD2 (5 bases each). The CDR3 has 14 residues. Trimming removed 5 bases from V and 9 bases from J, with 17 bases in between. Germline lookup yields CDR1 SGHVS and CDR2 FQNEAQ. CDR3 in amino acids: CASSLGHGGSEQFF. As DNA, the CDR3 is TGTGCCAGCAGCCTCGGGCATGGGGGAAGTGAGCAGTTCTTC.

The V call is TRBV7-9, the J call TRBJ2-5, with TRBD2 matching over 9 bases. The junction had 9 bases not matched to a gene; V was cut back by 4 bases and J by 0 bases. The CDR3 extends over 17 amino acids. Germline CDR1 and CDR2: SEHNR and FQNEAQ (reference sequence). Here the CDR3 DNA reads TGTGCCAGCAGCTCCATGTCTAGCGGGGAGTACCAAGAGACCCAGTACTTC. Its translation is CASSSMSSGEYQETQYF.

On this clone: This sample also contains other DNA sequences that code for the same CDR3. The chain combines TRBV7-8 with TRBJ2-7; the D gene is possibly TRBD2 (5 bases). The germline V gene has CDR1 SGHVS and CDR2 FQNEAQ. The CDR3 runs 13 residues. The V gene lost 2 bases and the J gene lost 3 bases, with 8 bases spanning the gap. CDR3 residues: CASSLPGDYEQYF. The CDR3 bases are TGTGCCAGCAGCTTACCCGGGGACTACGAGCAGTACTTC. The full variable domain, in which reference TRBV7-8 and TRBJ2-7 provide the parts outside the CDR3, is GAGVSQSPRYKVAKRGQDVALRCDPISGHVSLFWYQQALGQGPEFLTYFQNEAQLDKSGLPSDRFFAERPEGSVSTLKIQRTQQEDSAVYLCASSLPGDYEQYFGPGTRLTVT.

The V gene is TRBV7-2, the J gene TRBJ2-2; 12 positions agree with TRBD2. CDR1 and CDR2 (germline): SGHTA, FQGNSA. CDR3 length: 20 amino acids. V lost 0 bases, J lost 4 bases, and 12 bases stayed unmatched. Here the CDR3 reads CASSLAPGTSGRPTTGELFF. The CDR3 coding sequence is TGTGCCAGCAGCTTAGCGCCCGGGACTAGCGGGCGCCCCACCACCGGGGAGCTGTTTTTT.

The chain carries TRBV19 and TRBJ2-5; 9 nucleotides align to TRBD1. CDR1 is LNHDA, CDR2 SQIVND, per germline (reference sequence). V lost 6 bases and J lost 4; bases outside the gene matches: 12. The CDR3 contains 16 residues. The CDR3 sequence: CASRNRGLSRGETQYF. The CDR3 DNA sequence: TGTGCCAGTAGGAACAGGGGGCTCTCACGAGGAGAGACCCAGTACTTC.

This clone was observed once. The gene calls are TRBV27 and TRBJ2-7; the match to TRBD1 covers 8 bases. V gave up 4 bases and J gave up 4 bases; unmatched junction bases: 12. Germline loops: CDR1 MNHEY, CDR2 SMNVEV (reference sequence). The CDR3 has 16 amino acids. The CDR3 protein is CASSSSFRTGLYEQYF. In DNA, the CDR3 is TGTGCCAGCAGTTCCTCATTTAGGACAGGGCTTTACGAGCAGTACTTC.

The table lists this clone with a count of one. This chain joins TRBV29-1 and TRBJ2-2; no clear D. Trimming pared 7 bases from V and 0 bases from J, leaving 9 bases between. The CDR3 totals 13 residues. CDR1 and CDR2 from the germline V gene are SQVTM and ANQGSEA. The CDR3 DNA reads as TGCAGCGCCCTGACCGCGAACACCGGGGAGCTGTTTTTT. The encoded protein is CSALTANTGELFF.

The CDR3 loop reads CASLGSRYEQFF. CDR3 nucleotides: TGTGCCAGCCTCGGGAGTCGGTATGAGCAGTTCTTC. The V and J genes are TRBV27 and TRBJ2-1; D perhaps matches TRBD2 (6 bases). The germline V gene encodes CDR1 MNHEY and CDR2 SMNVEV (reference sequence). V dropped 8 bases and J dropped 8 bases, with 13 bases sitting between them. The CDR3 consists of 12 residues.

CDR3 bases: TGTGCCAGCAGCAACTACCTAGGGCGACAGACCCAATCATCCGAGAGCTCCTACGAGCAGTACTTC. Translating gives CASSNYLGRQTQSSESSYEQYF. This chain links TRBV21-1 with TRBJ2-7; TRBD1 is the table's D call and was not checked against the DNA. TRBV21-1 is an annotated pseudogene. The CDR3 totals 22 residues.

The rearrangement joins TRBV19 to TRBJ2-1, with 7 bases identical to TRBD2. Germline V gene sequence: CDR1 LNHDA, CDR2 SQIVND (reference sequence). The CDR3 runs 16 residues. The V segment lost 5 bases and the J segment 8 bases; nucleotides outside the gene matches: 15. Written as DNA, the CDR3 is TGTGCCAGTAGTCCCTTTTCGGGAGGTGCCGGTTATGAGCAGTTCTTC. It yields the protein CASSPFSGGAGYEQFF. Variable domain in full (rest from reference TRBV19 and TRBJ2-1): DGGITQSPKYLFRKEGQNVTLSCEQNLNHDAMYWYRQDPGQGLRLIYYSQIVNDFQKGDIAEGYSVSREKKESFPLTVTSAQKNPTAFYLCASSPFSGGAGYEQFFGPGTRLTVL.

The chain carries TRBV2 and TRBJ2-1, with TRBD2 identical over 7 bases. The junction had 10 bases not matched to a gene; V was cut back by 8 bases and J by 3 bases. Germline assignment: CDR1 SNHLY and CDR2 FYNNEI. The CDR3 has 15 residues. CDR3 residues: CASGGDAGDYNEQFF. Here the CDR3 DNA reads TGTGCCAGCGGCGGTGATGCGGGGGACTACAATGAGCAGTTCTTC.

This chain joins TRBV29-1 and TRBJ2-2, with D possibly being TRBD2 (5 bases). The CDR3 spans 13 residues. Germline V gene sequence: CDR1 SQVTM, CDR2 ANQGSEA. V shed 4 bases and J shed 1 base, with 7 bases lying between them. The CDR3 DNA is TGCAGCGTTGCCGAGGGGAACACCGGGGAGCTGTTTTTT. Its protein product is CSVAEGNTGELFF.

The chain joins TRBV6-1 to TRBJ2-7, with 9 bases identical to TRBD2. CDR3 length: 16 amino acids. J lost 4 bases, V lost 1 base, and 8 bases had no gene match. Germline CDR1 is MNHNS and CDR2 is SASEGT. The CDR3 nucleotides read TGTGCCAGCAGTGAAGAGAAGCGGGAGGAGATGTACGAGCAGTACTTC. This translates into CASSEEKREEMYEQYF.

The rearrangement uses TRBV4-1 and TRBJ1-5; 7 bases map to TRBD1. This CDR3 has 16 residues. Germline CDR1 is MGHRA and CDR2 is YSYEKL. V was pared by 1 base and J by 0 bases, with 3 bases of the junction left unmatched. The CDR3 DNA follows: TGCGCCAGCAGCCAAGTGGGACAGAATAGCAATCAGCCCCAGCATTTT. Its translation is CASSQVGQNSNQPQHF.

The genes are TRBV19 and TRBJ2-6; TRBD1 is a possible D gene (5 bases). The CDR3 is made up of 18 amino acids. Germline V CDR1 and CDR2: LNHDA, SQIVND (reference sequence). The V and J ends lost 5 bases and 1 base respectively, with 18 bases between them. DNA of the CDR3: TGTGCCAGTAGTGGCACACAGGAATCCCTGTCTGGGGCCAACGTCCTGACTTTC. It is translated as CASSGTQESLSGANVLTF.

The CDR3 spells CASSLTALTDTQYF. The DNA of the CDR3 is TGTGCCAGCAGCCTCACGGCCCTCACAGATACGCAGTATTTT. This chain links TRBV5-4 with TRBJ2-3, with D uncertain. CDR3 length: 14 amino acids. The germline V gene encodes CDR1 SGHNT and CDR2 YYREEE (reference sequence). The V gene lost 4 bases and the J gene lost 2 bases, with 11 bases spanning the gap.

The V and J genes are TRBV9 and TRBJ2-3, with a possible D match to TRBD2 (6 bases). The germline V and J ends were trimmed by 4 bases and 0 bases, with 12 bases remaining between them. This CDR3 region has 15 residues. Germline-derived CDR1 and CDR2 are SGDLS and YYNGEE. As DNA, the CDR3 is TGTGCCAGCAGCCCGACTAGAAGGAGCACAGATACGCAGTATTTT. This sequence encodes CASSPTRRSTDTQYF.